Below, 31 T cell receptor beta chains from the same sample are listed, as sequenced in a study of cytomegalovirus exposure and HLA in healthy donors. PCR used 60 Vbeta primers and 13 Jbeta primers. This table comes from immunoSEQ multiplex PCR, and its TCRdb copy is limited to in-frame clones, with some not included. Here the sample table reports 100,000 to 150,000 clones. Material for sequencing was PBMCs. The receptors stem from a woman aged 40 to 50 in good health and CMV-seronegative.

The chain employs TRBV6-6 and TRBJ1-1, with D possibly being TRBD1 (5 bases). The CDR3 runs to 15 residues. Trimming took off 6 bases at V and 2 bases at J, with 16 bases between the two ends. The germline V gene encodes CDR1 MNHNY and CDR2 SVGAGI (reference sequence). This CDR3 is CASSTITGFNTEAFF. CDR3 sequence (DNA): TGTGCCAGCAGCACTATCACAGGATTCAACACTGAAGCTTTCTTT.

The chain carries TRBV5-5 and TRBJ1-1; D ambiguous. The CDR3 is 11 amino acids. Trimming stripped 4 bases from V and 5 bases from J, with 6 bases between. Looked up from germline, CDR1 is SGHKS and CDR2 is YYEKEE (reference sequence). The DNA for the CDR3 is TGTGCCAGCAGCCTATATACTGAAGCTTTCTTT. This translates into CASSLYTEAFF.

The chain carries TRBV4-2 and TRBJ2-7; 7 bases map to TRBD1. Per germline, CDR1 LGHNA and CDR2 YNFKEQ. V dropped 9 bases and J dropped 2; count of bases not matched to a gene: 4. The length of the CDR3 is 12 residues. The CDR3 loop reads CARWTGPYEQYV. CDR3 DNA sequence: TGTGCCAGGTGGACAGGACCCTACGAGCAGTACGTC.

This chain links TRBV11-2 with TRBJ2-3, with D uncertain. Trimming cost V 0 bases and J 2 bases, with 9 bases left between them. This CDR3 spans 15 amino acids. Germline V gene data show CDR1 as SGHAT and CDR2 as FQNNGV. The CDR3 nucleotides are TGTGCCAGCAGCTTAGAATTGCAGGACACAGATACGCAGTATTTT. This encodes CASSLELQDTDTQYF.

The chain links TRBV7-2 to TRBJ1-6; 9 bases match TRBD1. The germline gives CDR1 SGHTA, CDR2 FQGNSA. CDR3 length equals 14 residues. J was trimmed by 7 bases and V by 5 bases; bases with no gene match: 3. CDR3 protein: CASSRGQGNSPLHF. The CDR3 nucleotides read TGTGCCAGCAGCCGGGGACAGGGCAATTCACCCCTCCACTTT.

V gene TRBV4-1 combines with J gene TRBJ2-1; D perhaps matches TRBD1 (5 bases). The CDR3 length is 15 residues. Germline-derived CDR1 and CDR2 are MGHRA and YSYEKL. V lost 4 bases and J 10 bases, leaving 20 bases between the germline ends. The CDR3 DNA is TGCGCCAGCAGCCCCCCTGCGACAGCCTCAGGCGAGCAGTTCTTC. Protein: CASSPPATASGEQFF.

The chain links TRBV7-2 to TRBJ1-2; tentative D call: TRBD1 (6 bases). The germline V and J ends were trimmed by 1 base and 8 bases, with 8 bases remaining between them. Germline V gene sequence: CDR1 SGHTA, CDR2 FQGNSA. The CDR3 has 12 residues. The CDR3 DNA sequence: TGTGCCAGCAGCTTAGACAGGGACGGCTACACCTTC. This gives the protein CASSLDRDGYTF.

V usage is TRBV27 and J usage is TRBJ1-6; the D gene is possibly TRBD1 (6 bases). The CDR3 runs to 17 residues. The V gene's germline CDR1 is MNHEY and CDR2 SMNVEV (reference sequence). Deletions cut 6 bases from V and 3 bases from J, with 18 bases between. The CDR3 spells CASSLEGGRFYNSPLHF. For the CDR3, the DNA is TGTGCCAGCAGCTTAGAGGGGGGGCGCTTCTATAATTCACCCCTCCACTTT.

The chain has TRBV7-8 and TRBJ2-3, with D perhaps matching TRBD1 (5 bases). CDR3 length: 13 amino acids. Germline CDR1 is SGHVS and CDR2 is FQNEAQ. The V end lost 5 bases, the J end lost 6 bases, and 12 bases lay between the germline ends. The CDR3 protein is CASSGQGFDTQYF. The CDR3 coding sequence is TGTGCCAGCAGCGGGCAGGGTTTTGATACGCAGTATTTT.

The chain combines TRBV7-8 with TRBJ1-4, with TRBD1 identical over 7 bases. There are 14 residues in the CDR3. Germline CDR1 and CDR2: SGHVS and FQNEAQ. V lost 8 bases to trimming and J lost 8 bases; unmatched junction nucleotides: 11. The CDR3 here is CASGQPGQTEKLFF. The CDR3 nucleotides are TGTGCCAGCGGACAACCGGGACAGACAGAAAAACTGTTTTTT.

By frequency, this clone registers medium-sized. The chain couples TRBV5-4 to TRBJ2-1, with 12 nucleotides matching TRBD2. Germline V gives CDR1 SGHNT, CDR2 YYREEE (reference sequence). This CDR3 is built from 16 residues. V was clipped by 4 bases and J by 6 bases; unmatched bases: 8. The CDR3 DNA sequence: TGTGCCAGCAGCCAAGAACTAGCGGGGGGAATCAATGAGCAGTTCTTC. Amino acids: CASSQELAGGINEQFF.

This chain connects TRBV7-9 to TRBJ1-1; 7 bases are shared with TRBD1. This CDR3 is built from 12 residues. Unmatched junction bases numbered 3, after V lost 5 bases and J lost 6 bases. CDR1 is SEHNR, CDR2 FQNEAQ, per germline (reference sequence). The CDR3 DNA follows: TGTGCCAGCAGCCTAGACAGGGCTGAAGCTTTCTTT. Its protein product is CASSLDRAEAFF.

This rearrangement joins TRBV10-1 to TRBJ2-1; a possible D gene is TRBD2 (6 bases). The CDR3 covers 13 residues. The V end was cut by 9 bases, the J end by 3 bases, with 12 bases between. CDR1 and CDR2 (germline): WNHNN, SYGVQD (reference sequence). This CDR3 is CARAPGGYNEQFF. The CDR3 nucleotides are TGCGCCAGGGCCCCCGGGGGCTACAATGAGCAGTTCTTC.

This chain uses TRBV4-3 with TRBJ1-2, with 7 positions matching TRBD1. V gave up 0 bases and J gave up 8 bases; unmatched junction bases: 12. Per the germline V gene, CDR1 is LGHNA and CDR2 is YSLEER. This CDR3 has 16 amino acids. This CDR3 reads CASSQDEYGQAQGYTF. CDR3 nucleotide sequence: TGCGCCAGCAGCCAAGATGAATACGGACAGGCTCAGGGCTACACCTTC.

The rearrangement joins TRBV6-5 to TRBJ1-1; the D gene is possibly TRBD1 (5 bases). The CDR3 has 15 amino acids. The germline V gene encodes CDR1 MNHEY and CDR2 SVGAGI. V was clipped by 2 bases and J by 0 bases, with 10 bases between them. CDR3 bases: TGTGCCAGCAGTTACGGTCCAGGGCTGAACACTGAAGCTTTCTTT. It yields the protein CASSYGPGLNTEAFF.

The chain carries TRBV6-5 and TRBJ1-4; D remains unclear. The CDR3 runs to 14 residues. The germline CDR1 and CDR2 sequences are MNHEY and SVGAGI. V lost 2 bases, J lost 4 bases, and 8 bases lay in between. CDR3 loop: CASSYTVYNEKLFF. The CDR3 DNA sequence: TGTGCCAGCAGTTACACAGTTTATAATGAAAAACTGTTTTTT.

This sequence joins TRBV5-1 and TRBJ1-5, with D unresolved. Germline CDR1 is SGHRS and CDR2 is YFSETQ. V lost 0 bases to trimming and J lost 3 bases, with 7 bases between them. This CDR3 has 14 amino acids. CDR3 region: CASSLGVLNQPQHF. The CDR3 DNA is TGCGCCAGCAGCTTGGGTGTACTCAATCAGCCCCAGCATTTT.

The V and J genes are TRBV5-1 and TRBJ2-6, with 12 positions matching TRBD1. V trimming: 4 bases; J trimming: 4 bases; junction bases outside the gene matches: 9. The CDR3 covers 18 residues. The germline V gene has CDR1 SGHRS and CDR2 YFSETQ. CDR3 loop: CASSPPGQGARGANVLTF. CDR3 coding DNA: TGCGCCAGCAGCCCCCCGGGACAGGGGGCGAGAGGGGCCAACGTCCTGACTTTC.

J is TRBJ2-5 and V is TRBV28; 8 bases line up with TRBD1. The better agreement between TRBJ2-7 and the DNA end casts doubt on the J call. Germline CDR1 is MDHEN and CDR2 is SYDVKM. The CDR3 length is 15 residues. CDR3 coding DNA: TGTGCCAGCAGTTTATGGGGGACAGGAGATTACGAGCAGTACTTC. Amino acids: CASSLWGTGDYEQYF.

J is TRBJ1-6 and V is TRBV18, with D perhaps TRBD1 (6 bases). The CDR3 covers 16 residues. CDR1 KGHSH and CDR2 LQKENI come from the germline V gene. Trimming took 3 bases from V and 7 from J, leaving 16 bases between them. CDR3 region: CASSPMVTGGNSPLHF. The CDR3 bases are TGTGCCAGCTCACCGATGGTGACAGGAGGAAATTCACCCCTCCACTTT.

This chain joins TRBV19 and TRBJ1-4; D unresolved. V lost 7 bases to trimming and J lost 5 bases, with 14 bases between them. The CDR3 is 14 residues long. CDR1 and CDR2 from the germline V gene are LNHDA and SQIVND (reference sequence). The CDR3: CASTRELQNEKLFF. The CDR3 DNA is TGTGCCAGTACCCGGGAACTACAGAATGAAAAACTGTTTTTT.

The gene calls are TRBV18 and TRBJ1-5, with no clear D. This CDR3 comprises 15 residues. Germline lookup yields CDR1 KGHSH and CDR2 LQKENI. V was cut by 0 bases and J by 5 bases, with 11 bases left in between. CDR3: CASSPPSSQDQPQHF. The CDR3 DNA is TGTGCCAGCTCACCACCGTCCAGCCAGGATCAGCCCCAGCATTTT.

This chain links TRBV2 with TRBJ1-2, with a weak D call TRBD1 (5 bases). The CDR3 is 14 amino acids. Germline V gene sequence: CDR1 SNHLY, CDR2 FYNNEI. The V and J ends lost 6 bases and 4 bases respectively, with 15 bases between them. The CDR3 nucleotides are TGTGCCAGCAGGGGGGGAGGGCGTAGCTATGGCTACACCTTC. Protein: CASRGGGRSYGYTF.

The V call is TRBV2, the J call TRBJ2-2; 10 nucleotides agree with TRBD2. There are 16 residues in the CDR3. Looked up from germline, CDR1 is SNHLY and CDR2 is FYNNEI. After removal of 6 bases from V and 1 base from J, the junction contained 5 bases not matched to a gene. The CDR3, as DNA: TGTGCCAGCAGAGGTGGACTAGCGGTGAACACCGGGGAGCTGTTTTTT. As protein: CASRGGLAVNTGELFF.

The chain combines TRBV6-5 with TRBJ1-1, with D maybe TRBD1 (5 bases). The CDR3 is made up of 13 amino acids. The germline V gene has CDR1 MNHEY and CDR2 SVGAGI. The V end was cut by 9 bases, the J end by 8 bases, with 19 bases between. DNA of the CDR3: TGTGCCAGTCGAAGGGGAAAGATGAACGAAGCTTTCTTT. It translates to CASRRGKMNEAFF.

The CDR3 coding sequence is TGTGCCAGCAGCTTAGCGATTGAGCGGGGGTCAGATACGCAGTATTTT. It translates to CASSLAIERGSDTQYF. The rearrangement links TRBV7-9 to TRBJ2-3, with 8 bases aligning to TRBD2. CDR3 size: 16 residues. Germline V gives CDR1 SEHNR, CDR2 FQNEAQ (reference sequence). After removal of 0 bases from V and 4 bases from J, the junction contained 6 bases not matched to a gene.

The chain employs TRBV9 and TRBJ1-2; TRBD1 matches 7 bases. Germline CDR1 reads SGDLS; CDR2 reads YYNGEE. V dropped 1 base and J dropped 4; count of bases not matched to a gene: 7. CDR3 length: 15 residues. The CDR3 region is CASSVTGADPYGYTF. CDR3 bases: TGTGCCAGCAGCGTAACAGGGGCGGACCCCTATGGCTACACCTTC.

As DNA, the CDR3 is TGTGCCAGCAGCCCTTTCGAGGCTACCAATTCACCCCTCCACTTT. Translated, it gives CASSPFEATNSPLHF. V usage is TRBV9 and J usage is TRBJ1-6; no clear D gene. The CDR3 is made up of 15 amino acids. CDR1 and CDR2 (germline): SGDLS, YYNGEE. Trimming took 4 bases from V and 7 from J, leaving 15 bases between them.

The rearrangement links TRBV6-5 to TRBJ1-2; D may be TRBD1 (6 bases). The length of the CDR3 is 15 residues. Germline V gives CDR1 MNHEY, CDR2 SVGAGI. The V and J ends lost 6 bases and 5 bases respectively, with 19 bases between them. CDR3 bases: TGTGCCAGCAGCTACCGAGACTTAGGGGGTTATGGCTACACCTTC. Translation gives CASSYRDLGGYGYTF.

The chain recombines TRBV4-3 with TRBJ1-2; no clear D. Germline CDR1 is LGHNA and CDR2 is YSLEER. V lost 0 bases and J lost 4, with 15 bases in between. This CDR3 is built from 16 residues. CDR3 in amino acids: CASSQDLTTRGYGYTF. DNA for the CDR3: TGCGCCAGCAGCCAAGATTTAACCACTCGGGGCTATGGCTACACCTTC.

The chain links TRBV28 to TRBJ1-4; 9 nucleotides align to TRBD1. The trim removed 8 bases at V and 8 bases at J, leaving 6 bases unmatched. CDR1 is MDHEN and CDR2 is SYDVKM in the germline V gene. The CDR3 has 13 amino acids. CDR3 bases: TGTGCCAGCTTAACAGGGGGCCGGGAAAAACTGTTTTTT. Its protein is CASLTGGREKLFF.